These 8 T cell receptor beta chains came from one sample sequenced in a study of cytomegalovirus exposure and HLA in healthy donors. The protocol was immunoSEQ multiplex PCR, while the TCRdb copy is restricted to in-frame clones and leaves out a portion. Of about 330,000 clones in the sample, 80% to 90% were seen once. The sequenced sample was PBMCs. The source is a woman younger than 30 in good health and CMV-seronegative.

Remarks on this clone: The sample contains more than one DNA sequence encoding this CDR3. The gene calls are TRBV27 and TRBJ1-1, with D maybe TRBD1 (5 bases). Germline CDR1 MNHEY, CDR2 SMNVEV (reference sequence). This CDR3 is 13 amino acids long. The germline V and J ends were trimmed by 2 bases and 5 bases, with 9 bases remaining between them. CDR3 loop: CASSLGRGTEAFF. DNA of the CDR3: TGTGCCAGCAGTTTAGGCCGGGGGACTGAAGCTTTCTTT.

The chain combines TRBV27 with TRBJ2-6; the match to TRBD1 covers 10 bases. CDR1 and CDR2 from the germline V gene are MNHEY and SMNVEV (reference sequence). V trimming: 6 bases; J trimming: 4 bases; junction bases outside the gene matches: 9. CDR3 length: 17 residues. In nucleotides, the CDR3 is TGTGCCAGCAGCGGACAGGGGGTGGTCGGGGGGGCCAACGTCCTGACTTTC. Protein product: CASSGQGVVGGANVLTF.

The chain carries TRBV11-2 and TRBJ2-5, with D possibly being TRBD2 (6 bases). In germline, CDR1 is SGHAT, CDR2 FQNNGV. V was cut by 5 bases and J by 2 bases, with 18 bases left in between. CDR3 length: 16 amino acids. This CDR3 reads CASSPLRAGRQETQYF. CDR3 sequence (DNA): TGTGCCAGCAGCCCCCTAAGAGCGGGCCGTCAAGAGACCCAGTACTTC.

The chain is built from TRBV28 and TRBJ1-2; D might be TRBD1 (5 bases). Germline CDR1 and CDR2: MDHEN and SYDVKM. Deletions cut 7 bases from V and 5 bases from J, with 14 bases between. CDR3 size: 13 residues. CDR3 bases: TGTGCCAGCATTGGGGGGAACGGGTATGGCTACACCTTC. Translating gives CASIGGNGYGYTF.

The CDR3 region is CASRLLEGTDTQYF. CDR3 coding DNA: TGCGCCAGCAGACTACTAGAAGGCACAGATACGCAGTATTTT. V and J are TRBV5-1 and TRBJ2-3, with D possibly matching TRBD2 (5 bases). V lost 5 bases, J lost 1 base, and 11 bases lay in between. CDR3 length: 14 amino acids. CDR1 is SGHRS and CDR2 is YFSETQ in the germline V gene.

The chain is built from TRBV5-4 and TRBJ2-3; 10 bases fit TRBD2. CDR1 and CDR2 from the germline V gene are SGHNT and YYREEE (reference sequence). V shed 2 bases, J shed 7 bases, and the junction held 7 bases outside the gene matches. The CDR3 is made up of 15 amino acids. CDR3 in amino acids: CASSLAGGPGNTQYF. The CDR3 DNA follows: TGTGCCAGCAGCTTAGCGGGAGGGCCGGGAAATACGCAGTATTTT.

J is TRBJ2-5 and V is TRBV27; 9 bases are shared with TRBD2. CDR3 size: 14 residues. Unmatched junction bases numbered 2, after V lost 2 bases and J lost 4 bases. Germline values: CDR1 MNHEY, CDR2 SMNVEV (reference sequence). The DNA for the CDR3 is TGTGCCAGCAGTTTAGCGGGAGGGCTAGAGACCCAGTACTTC. Translated, it gives CASSLAGGLETQYF.

V and J are TRBV18 and TRBJ2-5; the match to TRBD2 covers 8 bases. Trimming cost V 4 bases and J 5 bases; bases outside gene matches: 12. CDR1 is KGHSH and CDR2 is LQKENI in the germline V gene. The CDR3 loop spans 16 amino acids. CDR3 nucleotides: TGTGCCAGCTCACTCAACGCCAAGCGGGAGTCCGAGACCCAGTACTTC. Its protein product is CASSLNAKRESETQYF.